Listed below are T cell receptor beta chains from one sample, sequenced in a study of memory CD4+ T cells and cytomegalovirus serostatus. Repertoires were generated with immunoSEQ multiplex PCR, while TCRdb's copy carries only in-frame clones and drops some. This repertoire shows about 60,000 clones, under 90% found once; its top ten account for about 0.48%. Sequencing was performed on memory CD4+ T cells from blood. The source is an adult in good health and CMV-seronegative. Some clones in this sample may be carry-over from other donors' samples. Both conserved end residues are part of each CDR3. A D gene is named only where the DNA matches it firmly. A row's size may be missing; if present it is once, few, many or a size class.

.	TRBV4-2	.	TRBJ2-1	CASSQVPPNEQFF	TGTGCCAGCAGCCAAGTTCCCCCCAATGAGCAGTTCTTC
.	TRBV28	.	TRBJ2-3	CASSLWGADTQYF	TGTGCCAGCAGTTTATGGGGCGCCGATACGCAGTATTTT
.	TRBV6-4	.	TRBJ2-7	CASSETKSAQYF	TGTGCCAGCAGTGAGACCAAATCGGCGCAGTACTTC
.	TRBV5-5	.	TRBJ2-5	CASSLYPNNQETQYF	TGTGCCAGCAGCTTGTATCCAAACAATCAAGAGACCCAGTACTTC
.	TRBV30	.	TRBJ2-1	CAGGQGGAGGPGSYNEQFF	TGTGCCGGAGGACAGGGAGGGGCGGGAGGGCCTGGTTCCTACAATGAGCAGTTCTTC
.	TRBV5-6	.	TRBJ1-5	CASSFRALNQPQHF	TGTGCCAGCAGCTTCAGGGCCCTCAATCAGCCCCAGCATTTT
.	TRBV7-3	.	TRBJ2-3	CASSLGRGRTDTQYF	TGTGCCAGCAGCTTGGGTCGGGGGAGGACAGATACGCAGTATTTT
.	TRBV30	TRBD1	TRBJ2-2	CAWAYGTGATGELFF	TGTGCCTGGGCCTACGGGACAGGGGCCACCGGGGAGCTGTTTTTT
.	TRBV6-6	.	TRBJ1-4	CASSYSSTISEKLFF	TGTGCCAGCAGTTACTCGTCAACAATCTCTGAAAAACTGTTTTTT
many	TRBV7-9	.	TRBJ2-2	CASSPRANTGELFF	TGTGCCAGCAGTCCACGAGCGAACACCGGGGAGCTGTTTTTT
.	TRBV4-3	.	TRBJ2-2	CASSQGGGANTGELFF	TGCGCCAGCAGCCAAGGGGGGGGCGCGAACACCGGGGAGCTGTTTTTT
.	TRBV7-2	.	TRBJ2-5	CASSLAHSSGGAQYF	TGTGCCAGCAGCTTAGCTCACTCCTCCGGAGGGGCCCAGTACTTC